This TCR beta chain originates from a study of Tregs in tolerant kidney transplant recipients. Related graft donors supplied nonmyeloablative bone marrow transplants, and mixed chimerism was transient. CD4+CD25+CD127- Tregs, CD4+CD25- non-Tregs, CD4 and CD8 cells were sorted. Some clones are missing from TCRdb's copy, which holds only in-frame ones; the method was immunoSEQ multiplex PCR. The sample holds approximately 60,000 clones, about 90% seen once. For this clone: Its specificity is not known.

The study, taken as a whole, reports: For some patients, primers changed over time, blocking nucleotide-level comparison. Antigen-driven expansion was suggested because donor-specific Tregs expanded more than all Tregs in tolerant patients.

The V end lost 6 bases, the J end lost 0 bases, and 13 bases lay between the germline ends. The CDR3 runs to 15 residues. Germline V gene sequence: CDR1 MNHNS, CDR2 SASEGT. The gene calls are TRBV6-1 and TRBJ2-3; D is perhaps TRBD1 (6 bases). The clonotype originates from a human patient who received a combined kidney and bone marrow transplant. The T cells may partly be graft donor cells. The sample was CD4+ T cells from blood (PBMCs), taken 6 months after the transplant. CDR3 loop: CASRKDRRSTDTQYF. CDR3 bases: TGTGCCAGCAGAAAGGACAGACGAAGCACAGATACGCAGTATTTT.